Shown below are 31 T cell receptor beta chains from a single sample sequenced in a study of CD8 T cells in ankylosing spondylitis. TCRdb called the 5' RACE reads again in MiXCR, with one record for every CDR3 protein. Altogether about 36,000 distinct CDR3 sequences are present, over 10% being singletons, with the ten largest covering around 33%. Sequenced input: synovial fluid, either unsorted or a sorted T cell fraction (not recorded which). These receptors were obtained from a male donor with ankylosing spondylitis.

At least ten counts were recorded for this clonotype. The chain is built from TRBV5-1 and TRBJ2-1, with D perhaps TRBD2 (7 bases). V lost 4 bases and J 9 bases, leaving 20 bases between the germline ends. The length of the CDR3 is 15 residues. CDR1 SGHRS and CDR2 YFSETQ come from the germline V gene. Here the CDR3 reads CASSETTGGGTEQFF. The CDR3 nucleotides are TGCGCCAGCAGCGAGACCACGGGGGGCGGGACTGAGCAGTTCTTC.

This chain connects TRBV11-2 to TRBJ1-1; 8 bases are a match to TRBD1. CDR1 and CDR2 from the germline V gene are SGHAT and FQNNGV. Losses at the gene ends were 4 bases for V and 0 bases for J; bases not matched to a gene: 10. CDR3 size: 17 residues. The DNA of the CDR3 is TGTGCCAGCAGCTCCCCGGACAGGGAGGTCATGAACACTGAAGCTTTCTTT. Translated: CASSSPDREVMNTEAFF.

This clonotype was seen many times. This sequence joins TRBV27 and TRBJ2-7; 11 nucleotides agree with TRBD2. V dropped 4 bases and J dropped 3; count of bases not matched to a gene: 5. Germline V gives CDR1 MNHEY, CDR2 SMNVEV (reference sequence). CDR3 length: 15 residues. The CDR3: CASSSGLAENYEQYF. The CDR3 DNA follows: TGTGCCAGCAGTTCGGGACTAGCGGAAAACTACGAGCAGTACTTC.

The table lists this clonotype with a few counts. The V gene is TRBV11-2, the J gene TRBJ1-2; TRBD1 might be the D (6 bases). V was shortened by 4 bases and J by 7 bases, with 13 bases between the two germline ends. Germline V gene sequence: CDR1 SGHAT, CDR2 FQNNGV. The CDR3 consists of 13 residues. The DNA of the CDR3 is TGTGCCAGCAGCTACGGACAGTTGGGTGGCTACACCTTC. This translates into CASSYGQLGGYTF.

This clonotype was found many times. The chain couples TRBV29-1 to TRBJ2-1; tentatively, D is TRBD2 (6 bases). The V end was cut by 7 bases, the J end by 9 bases, with 16 bases between. Looked up from germline, CDR1 is SQVTM and CDR2 is ANQGSEA. There are 12 residues in the CDR3. CDR3 nucleotide sequence: TGCAGCGGGGCACTAGTTAGCGGTGAGCAGTTCTTC. Residues: CSGALVSGEQFF.

The chain couples TRBV20-1 to TRBJ2-1, with D hard to call. Deletions cut 3 bases from V and 3 bases from J, with 12 bases between. The CDR3 extends over 14 amino acids. Germline assignment: CDR1 DFQATT and CDR2 SNEGSKA (reference sequence). CDR3 protein: CSARGSRDYNEQFF. The CDR3 coding sequence is TGCAGTGCTAGGGGGTCAAGGGACTACAATGAGCAGTTCTTC.

V usage is TRBV20-1 and J usage is TRBJ1-4; D uncertain. The ends were cut back, 5 bases at V and 4 bases at J, with 17 bases in the middle. The germline gives CDR1 DFQATT, CDR2 SNEGSKA (reference sequence). The CDR3 loop spans 15 amino acids. CDR3 DNA: TGCAGTGCTGCCCCAGTGCAGGCCGGTAATGAAAAACTGTTTTTT. Its protein is CSAAPVQAGNEKLFF.

This clonotype came up a few times. The chain carries TRBV7-9 and TRBJ2-2; the D is unclear. V dropped 0 bases and J dropped 0 bases, with 5 bases sitting between them. The CDR3 totals 15 residues. Germline loops: CDR1 SEHNR, CDR2 FQNEAQ (reference sequence). The CDR3 loop reads CASSLATSNTGELFF. The CDR3 coding sequence is TGTGCCAGCAGCTTAGCCACCTCGAACACCGGGGAGCTGTTTTTT.

This rearrangement joins TRBV27 to TRBJ1-5, with 9 positions matching TRBD1. Trimming removed 5 bases from V and 6 bases from J; junction bases left unmatched: 5. CDR1 and CDR2 from the germline V gene are MNHEY and SMNVEV (reference sequence). CDR3 size: 14 residues. CDR3 amino acids: CASSNGQGFQPQHF. The CDR3 DNA reads TGTGCCAGCAGTAACGGACAGGGGTTTCAGCCCCAGCATTTT.

The table lists this clonotype with many counts. The V call is TRBV27, the J call TRBJ1-5, with a tentative D call TRBD1 (6 bases). The CDR3 has 14 residues. Per the germline V gene, CDR1 is MNHEY and CDR2 is SMNVEV (reference sequence). V lost 0 bases and J 5 bases, leaving 8 bases between the germline ends. CDR3 nucleotides: TGTGCCAGCAGTTTATCCCAGGGGTATCAGCCCCAGCATTTT. Its translation is CASSLSQGYQPQHF.

The chain carries TRBV3-1 and TRBJ2-7, with 7 bases identical to TRBD1. The CDR3 is 12 amino acids. In germline, CDR1 is LGHDT, CDR2 YNNKEL (reference sequence). With V trimmed by 4 bases and J by 6 bases, 3 bases remained unmatched. This CDR3 reads CASSRQGTEQYF. CDR3 bases: TGTGCCAGCAGCCGACAGGGAACCGAGCAGTACTTC.

This clonotype occurred many times. The rearrangement links TRBV27 to TRBJ1-6; TRBD1 might be the D (6 bases). The CDR3 extends over 14 amino acids. From germline, CDR1 is MNHEY and CDR2 SMNVEV (reference sequence). With 5 bases removed from V and 3 bases from J, the gap between germline ends came to 8 bases. The CDR3 DNA reads as TGTGCCAGCAGTCACAGGGACTATAATTCACCCCTCCACTTT. Residues: CASSHRDYNSPLHF.

The V call is TRBV11-2, the J call TRBJ2-7; TRBD1 matches 9 bases. The V and J ends lost 5 bases and 2 bases, in that order; junction bases with no gene match: 22. Germline V gives CDR1 SGHAT, CDR2 FQNNGV. The CDR3 contains 20 residues. CDR3 nucleotide sequence: TGTGCCAGCAGCCACATGGACAGGGGAGAGAGATGGCGAAGGGCCTACGAGCAGTACTTC. This translates into CASSHMDRGERWRRAYEQYF.

This clonotype has more than one count but fewer than ten. The chain employs TRBV6-5 and TRBJ1-2; 9 bases agree with TRBD1. V lost 0 bases, J lost 8 bases, and 1 base stayed unmatched. The CDR3 is made up of 13 amino acids. Germline lookup yields CDR1 MNHEY and CDR2 SVGAGI. The CDR3 DNA reads as TGTGCCAGCAGTTACTCGACAGGGGGAGGCTACACCTTC. Its translation: CASSYSTGGGYTF.

This chain joins TRBV9 and TRBJ1-1; no clear D. The CDR3 consists of 15 residues. CDR1 is SGDLS and CDR2 is YYNGEE in the germline V gene. V dropped 4 bases and J dropped 4 bases, with 17 bases sitting between them. The CDR3 reads CASSPRGQRGTEAFF. DNA of the CDR3: TGTGCCAGCAGCCCCCGTGGGCAACGCGGCACTGAAGCTTTCTTT.

The chain has TRBV28 and TRBJ2-2; D uncertain. The germline V gene encodes CDR1 MDHEN and CDR2 SYDVKM. This CDR3 has 16 residues. V was cut by 6 bases and J by 0 bases, with 14 bases left in between. CDR3 sequence: CASSPSVFSNTGELFF. The DNA for the CDR3 is TGTGCCAGCAGCCCTTCGGTCTTTTCGAACACCGGGGAGCTGTTTTTT.

This clonotype was counted only a few times. This chain uses TRBV30 with TRBJ2-2; TRBD1 is a possible D gene (5 bases). Trimming stripped 3 bases from V and 3 bases from J, with 11 bases between. CDR3 length equals 14 residues. Germline-derived CDR1 and CDR2 are GTSNPN and SVGIG (reference sequence). CDR3 sequence (DNA): TGTGCCTGGAGGGCAGGGCCCGACACCGGGGAGCTGTTTTTT. As protein: CAWRAGPDTGELFF. Filled out from reference TRBV30 and TRBJ2-2, the complete variable domain reads SQTIHQWPATLVQPVGSPLSLECTVEGTSNPNLYWYRQAAGRGLQLLFYSVGIGQISSEVPQNLSASRPQDRQFILSSKKLLLSDSGFYLCAWRAGPDTGELFFGEGSRLTVL.

J is TRBJ1-1 and V is TRBV7-3; possibly TRBD1 for D (5 bases). The ends were cut back, 5 bases at V and 0 bases at J, with 19 bases in the middle. The germline gives CDR1 SGHTA, CDR2 FQGTGA. This CDR3 is built from 17 residues. This chain's CDR3 is CASSVIPAGRVNTEAFF. CDR3 DNA sequence: TGTGCCAGCAGCGTGATTCCGGCAGGGAGGGTGAACACTGAAGCTTTCTTT.

The chain recombines TRBV3-1 with TRBJ2-7; D unresolved. Per the germline V gene, CDR1 is LGHDT and CDR2 is YNNKEL (reference sequence). V dropped 0 bases and J dropped 4 bases, with 4 bases sitting between them. The CDR3 is made up of 12 amino acids. CDR3 loop: CASSQDEYEQYF. The DNA for the CDR3 is TGTGCCAGCAGCCAAGATGAGTACGAGCAGTACTTC.

The table lists this clonotype with many counts. The chain recombines TRBV12-3 or TRBV12-4 with TRBJ1-2; unclear D gene. The CDR3 sequence is 15 residues long. Trimming removed 3 bases from V and 4 bases from J, with 15 bases in between. The CDR3 nucleotides are TGTGCCAGCAGTTTGAGTCGGGAGGCAATCTATGGCTACACCTTC. The encoded protein is CASSLSREAIYGYTF.

This clonotype was observed a few times. The chain employs TRBV6-2 or TRBV6-3 and TRBJ2-4; D unclear. This CDR3 has 13 amino acids. Germline assignment: CDR1 MNHEY and CDR2 SVGEGT. V was cut by 4 bases and J by 0 bases, with 4 bases left in between. CDR3 sequence: CASSFGAKNIQYF. In nucleotides, the CDR3 is TGTGCCAGCAGTTTCGGAGCCAAAAACATTCAGTACTTC.

In its sample, this clonotype was seen many times. V is TRBV7-9 and J is TRBJ2-7; D gene uncertain. V dropped 5 bases and J dropped 8 bases, with 22 bases sitting between them. Germline V gives CDR1 SEHNR, CDR2 FQNEAQ (reference sequence). The length of the CDR3 is 15 residues. Written as DNA, the CDR3 is TGTGCCAGCAGCCCAACCTCGGCTGGGGTGTTGAAGCAGTACTTC. Protein sequence: CASSPTSAGVLKQYF. Variable domain in full (rest from reference TRBV7-9 and TRBJ2-7): DTGVSQNPRHKITKRGQNVTFRCDPISEHNRLYWYRQTLGQGPEFLTYFQNEAQLEKSRLLSDRFSAERPKGSFSTLEIQRTEQGDSAMYLCASSPTSAGVLKQYFGPGTRLTVT.

At least ten counts were recorded for this clonotype. The V gene is TRBV24-1, the J gene TRBJ2-1, with a possible D match to TRBD2 (5 bases). V lost 0 bases, J lost 9 bases, and 11 bases lay in between. CDR1 and CDR2 (germline): KGHDR, SFDVKD. The CDR3 has 14 residues. The CDR3 DNA reads as TGTGCCACCAGTGATTTGCGGGAAGTGGGTGAGCAGTTCTTC. Its translation: CATSDLREVGEQFF.

Many counts were recorded for this clonotype. The rearrangement joins TRBV6-4 to TRBJ2-3; D is undetermined. The CDR3 totals 15 residues. From germline, CDR1 is MRHNA and CDR2 SNTAGT. Between the trimmed V and J ends, which lost 6 bases and 2 bases, there was a span of 15 bases. The CDR3 spells CASSPGRVNTDTQYF. CDR3 in DNA: TGTGCCAGCAGCCCCGGACGGGTCAACACAGATACGCAGTATTTT.

This clonotype was recorded a few times. The genes are TRBV7-2 and TRBJ2-2, with D possibly being TRBD1 or TRBD2 (5 bases each). CDR3 size: 14 residues. V shed 1 base and J shed 3 bases, with 6 bases lying between them. Per germline, CDR1 SGHTA and CDR2 FQGNSA. CDR3 amino acids: CASSLGDDTGELFF. The DNA of the CDR3 is TGTGCCAGCAGCTTAGGGGACGACACCGGGGAGCTGTTTTTT.

The rearrangement links TRBV20-1 to TRBJ2-2; D tentatively fits TRBD1 or TRBD2 (5 bases each). The ends were cut back, 2 bases at V and 2 bases at J, with 18 bases in the middle. Germline lookup yields CDR1 DFQATT and CDR2 SNEGSKA (reference sequence). The CDR3 spans 17 residues. In DNA form, the CDR3 reads TGCAGTGCTAGATTTGGGGCGCGGGCCACCAACACCGGGGAGCTGTTTTTT. It is translated as CSARFGARATNTGELFF.

This clonotype was detected a few times. The chain uses TRBV11-2 and TRBJ1-2, with a tentative D call TRBD1 (5 bases). The germline V gene encodes CDR1 SGHAT and CDR2 FQNNGV. The V end was cut by 2 bases, the J end by 3 bases, with 13 bases between. The CDR3 covers 15 residues. The CDR3 DNA reads TGTGCCAGCAGCTTACTAACGTGGGGGGACTATGGCTACACCTTC. Translated: CASSLLTWGDYGYTF.

This clonotype occurred many times. V usage is TRBV4-3 and J usage is TRBJ2-2; D call uncertain. The CDR3 is 14 amino acids. Deletions cut 3 bases from V and 1 base from J, with 6 bases between. Germline CDR1 reads LGHNA; CDR2 reads YSLEER. This CDR3 is CASSQVVNTGELFF. The CDR3 DNA reads as TGCGCCAGCAGCCAGGTGGTGAACACCGGGGAGCTGTTTTTT.

This chain uses TRBV4-3 with TRBJ2-1, with 8 bases matching TRBD2. The CDR3 totals 18 residues. The germline V gene has CDR1 LGHNA and CDR2 YSLEER. Losses at the gene ends were 1 base for V and 4 bases for J; bases not matched to a gene: 12. This CDR3 reads CASSQVRRGVAGYNEQFF. CDR3 DNA: TGCGCCAGCAGCCAAGTTCGCCGGGGAGTAGCGGGGTACAATGAGCAGTTCTTC.

The gene calls are TRBV10-3 and TRBJ2-2; TRBD2 might be the D (6 bases). This CDR3 spans 17 amino acids. The V end was cut by 6 bases, the J end by 3 bases, with 20 bases between. Germline CDR1 is ENHRY and CDR2 is SYGVKD. This chain's CDR3 is CAIRAGLPWRDTGELFF. The CDR3, as DNA: TGTGCCATCAGGGCGGGACTCCCATGGAGAGACACCGGGGAGCTGTTTTTT.

This clonotype was picked up a small number of times. V gene TRBV28 combines with J gene TRBJ2-7, with D uncertain. Germline CDR1 MDHEN, CDR2 SYDVKM. CDR3 length: 14 residues. Trimming left V 7 bases short and J 7 bases short, with 20 bases between. CDR3 region: CASKDSWVASEQYF. The CDR3 DNA is TGTGCCAGCAAGGATTCGTGGGTGGCAAGTGAGCAGTACTTC.